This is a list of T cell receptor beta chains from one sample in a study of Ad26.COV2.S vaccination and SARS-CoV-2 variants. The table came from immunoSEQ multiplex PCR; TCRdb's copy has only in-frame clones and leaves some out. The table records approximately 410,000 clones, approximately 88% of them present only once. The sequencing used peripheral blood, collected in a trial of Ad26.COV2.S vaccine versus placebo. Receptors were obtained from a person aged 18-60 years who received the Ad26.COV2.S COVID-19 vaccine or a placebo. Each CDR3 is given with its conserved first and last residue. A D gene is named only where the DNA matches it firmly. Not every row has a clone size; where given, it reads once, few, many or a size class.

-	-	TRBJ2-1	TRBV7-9	TGTGCCAGCAGCTTAGCAGGGGGGGTTGAGCAGTTCTTC	CASSLAGGVEQFF
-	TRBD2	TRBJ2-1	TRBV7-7	TGTGCCAGCAGCTTAGTTGTTGGGGCTAGCGGGGGGAATGAGCAGTTCTTC	CASSLVVGASGGNEQFF
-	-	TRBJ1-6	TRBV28	TGTGCCAGCAGTGACAGGAGAGGTAGTTCACCCCTCCACTTT	CASSDRRGSSPLHF
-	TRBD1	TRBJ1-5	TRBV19	TGTGCCAGTAGCTGGACAGGGGGCGACGGTCAGCCCCAGCATTTT	CASSWTGGDGQPQHF
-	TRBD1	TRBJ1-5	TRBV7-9	TGTGCCAGCAGCCGGGACAGGGTCGGTCAGCCCCAGCATTTT	CASSRDRVGQPQHF
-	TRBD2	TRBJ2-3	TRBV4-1	TGCGCCAGCAGCCGCCCCCTCGGGACTAGCGGGGGGGTAGCAGATACGCAGTATTTT	CASSRPLGTSGGVADTQYF
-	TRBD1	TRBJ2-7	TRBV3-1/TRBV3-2	TGTGCCAGCAGCCCCGCAACCGCAGGGGGCGTTGACCACGAGCAGTACTTC	CASSPATAGGVDHEQYF
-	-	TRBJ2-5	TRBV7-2	TGTGCCAGCAGCTTAGCGCTAATGGGGGGCGGGGAGACCCAGTACTTC	CASSLALMGGGETQYF
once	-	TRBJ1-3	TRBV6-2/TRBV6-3	TGTGCCAGCAGTTACTCTTGGAGCACGGACTCTGGAAACACCATATATTTT	CASSYSWSTDSGNTIYF
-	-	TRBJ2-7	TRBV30	TGTGCCTGGAAAGACAGTGAACCCTACGAGCAGTACTTC	CAWKDSEPYEQYF
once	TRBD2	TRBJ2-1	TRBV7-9	TGTGCCAGCAGCTTACTAGCGGGAAGCTCCTACAATGAGCAGTTCTTC	CASSLLAGSSYNEQFF
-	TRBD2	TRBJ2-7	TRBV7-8	TGTGCCAGCAGCCAGCGGGAACCCGACGAGCAGTACTTC	CASSQREPDEQYF
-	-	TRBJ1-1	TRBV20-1	TGCAGTGCTAGTTCCGGGGGAAAGGTCACTGAAGCTTTCTTT	CSASSGGKVTEAFF
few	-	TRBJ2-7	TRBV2	TGTGCCACGTCCGGGGGGCGATCGGGGGAGCAGTACTTC	CATSGGRSGEQYF
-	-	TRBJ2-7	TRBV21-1	TGTGCCAGCAGCAAAAGGGACAGGGGGTTACCCTACGAGCAGTACTTC	CASSKRDRGLPYEQYF
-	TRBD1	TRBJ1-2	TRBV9	TGTGCCAGCAGCGACGGGGACAGGGCAGGCTATGGCTACACCTTC	CASSDGDRAGYGYTF
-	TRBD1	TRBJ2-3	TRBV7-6	TGTGCCAGCAGCCGGACAGGGTCAATATATGGCACAGATACGCAGTATTTT	CASSRTGSIYGTDTQYF
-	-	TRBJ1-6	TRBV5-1	TGCGCCAGCAGCTCCAACTGGGAACTATCCCTCCACTTT	CASSSNWELSLHF
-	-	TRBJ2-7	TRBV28	TGTGCCAGCAGTACCCGGGACAAGGTGGGGCAGTACTTC	CASSTRDKVGQYF
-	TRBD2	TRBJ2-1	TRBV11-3	TGTGCCAGCAGCTTTAGCGGGGGAAATGAGCAGTTCTTC	CASSFSGGNEQFF
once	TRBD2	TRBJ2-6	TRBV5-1	TGCGCCAGCAGCTTGTTGACTAGCGGGGGATCTGGGGCCAACGTCCTGACTTTC	CASSLLTSGGSGANVLTF
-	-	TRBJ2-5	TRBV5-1	TGCGCCAGCAGCTTGGCCGCTAGTCCAGAGACCCAGTACTTC	CASSLAASPETQYF
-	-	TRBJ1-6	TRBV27	TGTGCCAGCAGTTCCGAGCAGGGGTTTAATTCACCCCTCCACTTT	CASSSEQGFNSPLHF
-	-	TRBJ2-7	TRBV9	TGTGCCAGCAGCGTAGACGACGCTGGCGAGCAGTACTTC	CASSVDDAGEQYF
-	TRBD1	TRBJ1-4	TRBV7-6	TGTGCCAGCAGCTCCTTATCCGCAGGGGGCGAAGAAAAACTGTTTTTT	CASSSLSAGGEEKLFF
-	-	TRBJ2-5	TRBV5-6	TGTGCCAGCAGCCACGTTAGGGGACCCCAGTACTTC	CASSHVRGPQYF
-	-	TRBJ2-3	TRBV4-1	TGCGCCAGCAGCCAGGCAGGAGCAGATACGCAGTATTTT	CASSQAGADTQYF
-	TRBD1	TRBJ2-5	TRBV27	TGTGCCAGCAGTTTCTCGACGGACAGGCGGTCACCGTACCAAGAGACCCAGTACTTC	CASSFSTDRRSPYQETQYF
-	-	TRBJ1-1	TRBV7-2	TGTGCCAGCAGCTTGCTTCCCGGAACCGCTGAAGCTTTCTTT	CASSLLPGTAEAFF
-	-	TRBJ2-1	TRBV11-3	TGTGCCAGCAGCTTACTTCAAGAGGGGAGTGAGCAGTTCTTC	CASSLLQEGSEQFF
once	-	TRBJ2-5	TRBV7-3	TGTGCCAGCAGCCCAGGGAGACTTGGGGAGACCCAGTACTTC	CASSPGRLGETQYF
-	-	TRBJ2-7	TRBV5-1	TGCGCCAGCAGCTTGGCTCTCGTCGGGTACGAGCAGTACTTC	CASSLALVGYEQYF
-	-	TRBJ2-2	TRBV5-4	TGTGCCAGCAGCTTGGACACCCTGGGGTACACCGGGGAGCTGTTTTTT	CASSLDTLGYTGELFF
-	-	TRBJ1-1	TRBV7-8	TGTGCCAGCAGCTATACGGGGAACACTGAAGCTTTCTTT	CASSYTGNTEAFF
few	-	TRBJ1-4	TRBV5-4	TGTGCCAGCAGCTTGGCCCCGGTCCATGAAAAACTGTTTTTT	CASSLAPVHEKLFF
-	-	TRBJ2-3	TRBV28	TGTGCCAGCAGTTCGGATACGCAGTATTTT	CASSSDTQYF
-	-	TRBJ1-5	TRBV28	TGTGCCAGCAGTCAACTACCCTTTGAACGGGCTGTCAATCAGCCCCAGCATTTT	CASSQLPFERAVNQPQHF
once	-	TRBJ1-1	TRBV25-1	TGTGCCAGCAGGGCTGGGGGAGGCGCTGAAGCTTTCTTT	CASRAGGGAEAFF
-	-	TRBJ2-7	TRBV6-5	TGTGCCAGCAGCAGGGACGCCACCTACGAGCAGTACTTC	CASSRDATYEQYF